This T cell receptor beta chain emerged from a study of response to subunit inactivated influenza vaccine. MiXCR, applied by TCRdb to the RT-PCR reads, yields one record per CDR3 protein. The sample holds hundreds of thousands of distinct CDR3 sequences, about 10% seen once. Looked up from germline, CDR1 is SEHNR and CDR2 is FQNEAQ (reference sequence). The CDR3 spans 15 residues. Trimming cost V 5 bases and J 7 bases; bases outside gene matches: 14. General study points: Only a handful of new T cells, the authors suggested, are recruited with each seasonal influenza vaccination.

As for this clonotype: Its antigen is unidentified.

This sample also appeared in a second study, on T cells expressing NK-cell markers. That source adds: A 5'RACE template switching approach incorporating UMIs was used to make TCR beta cDNA. It was sorted CD3+CD56-NKG2C+, CD3+CD56+NKG2C- and CD3+CD56+NKG2C+ T cells that provided the TCR beta repertoires.

This TCR was sampled from a man in his forties or fifties who received an inactivated influenza vaccine. This sequence joins TRBV7-9 and TRBJ2-7; 7 nucleotides agree with TRBD2. The material sequenced was PBMCs from blood, taken on the day of vaccination. DNA of the CDR3: TGTGCCAGCAGCCCAGTTAGCGGGCTCTTAGCAGAGCAGTACTTC. Encoded protein: CASSPVSGLLAEQYF.